The 18 T cell receptor beta chains given below trace back to one sample, sequenced in a study of T-cell reconstitution after alpha-beta-depleted transplantation in children (dated by TCRdb to about 2016). The library was prepared using PCR. The sequencer was an Illumina HiSeq 2500. Molecular barcoding was employed in the preparation of TCR libraries, with unique molecular identifiers being used to normalize TCRbeta repertoire quantification. TCRdb redid the processing of the public reads, applying fastp at Q25 and MiXCR, and retained in-frame beta chains. Rows matching on CDR3 protein sequence are summarized as one entry with the most common DNA and genes. Here the sample has 65,000 to 75,000 distinct CDR3 sequences; roughly 4.5% occur a single time. Jointly, the top ten make up over 15% of the sample. Sample treatment or condition, as interpreted from the label and publication: allogeneic hematopoietic cell transplantation with graft depleted of TCRalphabeta T cells and CD19 B cells.

The sequencing used PBMCs, mostly from graft donor cells, collected 180 days after TCRalphabeta/CD19-depleted stem cell transplant. The receptors shown here come from a boy younger than two who had a stem cell transplant for acute myeloid leukemia, so the T cells may come from the graft donor.

This clonotype was picked up many times. The chain links TRBV12-3 or TRBV12-4 to TRBJ2-1; D is uncertain. This CDR3 is built from 12 residues. The V gene lost 7 bases and the J gene lost 6 bases, with 10 bases spanning the gap. Written as DNA, the CDR3 is TGTGCCAGCAAGATGGGGTTCAATGAGCAGTTCTTC. Amino acids: CASKMGFNEQFF.

This clonotype came up many times. This sequence joins TRBV7-9 and TRBJ1-1; D is undetermined. This CDR3 has 10 amino acids. CDR1 and CDR2 (germline): SEHNR, FQNEAQ (reference sequence). V was clipped by 5 bases and J by 6 bases, with 4 bases between them. The CDR3: CASSPPEAFF. CDR3 DNA sequence: TGTGCCAGCAGCCCCCCTGAAGCTTTCTTT.

This clonotype was seen at least ten times. V is TRBV6-4 and J is TRBJ2-1, with 8 bases that match TRBD2. With V trimmed by 0 bases and J by 6 bases, 4 bases remained unmatched. In germline, CDR1 is MRHNA, CDR2 SNTAGT. This CDR3 is 15 amino acids long. CDR3 sequence: CASSDSGGAGNEQFF. CDR3 coding DNA: TGTGCCAGCAGTGACTCCGGGGGGGCCGGCAATGAGCAGTTCTTC.

This clonotype was seen repeatedly, ten times or more. The chain recombines TRBV7-7 with TRBJ2-2; D gene uncertain. The CDR3 contains 13 residues. Germline CDR1 SSHAT, CDR2 FNYEAQ (reference sequence). V lost 2 bases and J 6 bases, leaving 7 bases between the germline ends. For the CDR3, the DNA is TGTGCCAGCAGCTTAACACGTCCCGGGGAGCTGTTTTTT. Amino acids: CASSLTRPGELFF.

The genes are TRBV28 and TRBJ1-5; TRBD1 matches 8 bases. This CDR3 comprises 17 residues. The germline V gene has CDR1 MDHEN and CDR2 SYDVKM. Trimming took 9 bases from V and 1 from J; bases not matched to a gene: 14. In DNA, the CDR3 is TGTGCCAGGAGCCCCCGGGACAGGTGTAGAAGCAATCAGCCCCAGCATTTT. This translates into CARSPRDRCRSNQPQHF.

This clonotype has at least ten counts. This chain uses TRBV12-3 or TRBV12-4 with TRBJ1-5; D possibly corresponds to TRBD1 (5 bases). The length of the CDR3 is 15 residues. The germline V and J ends were trimmed by 6 bases and 2 bases, with 14 bases remaining between them. CDR3 protein: CASSLTGGGNQPQHF. CDR3 sequence (DNA): TGTGCCAGCAGCCTGACTGGGGGTGGCAATCAGCCCCAGCATTTT.

This clonotype has ten or more counts. The V gene is TRBV10-3, the J gene TRBJ2-5; D call uncertain. Per the germline V gene, CDR1 is ENHRY and CDR2 is SYGVKD. The CDR3 covers 12 residues. The V and J ends lost 10 bases and 5 bases respectively, with 14 bases between them. DNA of the CDR3: TGTGCCACCCAGGACGGAAGGGAGACCCAGTACTTC. The encoded protein is CATQDGRETQYF.

This clonotype has at least ten counts. The chain combines TRBV20-1 with TRBJ1-6, with 7 bases aligning to TRBD1. Trimming cost V 2 bases and J 0 bases; bases outside gene matches: 1. CDR3 length: 15 amino acids. Germline values: CDR1 DFQATT, CDR2 SNEGSKA (reference sequence). CDR3 in amino acids: CSARSGGSYNSPLHF. CDR3 sequence (DNA): TGCAGTGCTAGATCAGGGGGCTCCTATAATTCACCCCTCCACTTT.

This clonotype was detected ten times or more. The V gene is TRBV5-5, the J gene TRBJ1-3; 9 positions agree with TRBD1. Germline CDR1 and CDR2: SGHKS and YYEKEE (reference sequence). The CDR3 covers 16 residues. Trimming took 0 bases from V and 3 from J; bases not matched to a gene: 4. The CDR3 spells CASSLAPGQGGNTIYF. CDR3 DNA: TGTGCCAGCAGCTTGGCCCCGGGACAGGGTGGAAACACCATATATTTT.

This clonotype was counted at least ten times. The V gene is TRBV18, the J gene TRBJ2-3; D is possibly TRBD1 (5 bases). Per the germline V gene, CDR1 is KGHSH and CDR2 is LQKENI. V lost 2 bases, J lost 1 base, and 10 bases lay in between. The CDR3 extends over 15 amino acids. The CDR3 nucleotides are TGTGCCAGCTCACCATTAGGGGCTGGCACAGATACGCAGTATTTT. It encodes CASSPLGAGTDTQYF.

The table lists this clonotype with many counts. The chain carries TRBV5-5 and TRBJ2-1; 11 positions match TRBD2. The CDR3 is 14 residues long. Germline V gene lookup returns CDR1 SGHKS and CDR2 YYEKEE (reference sequence). Trimming cost V 4 bases and J 9 bases; bases outside gene matches: 6. The CDR3 here is CASSHTSGGCEQFF. The DNA of the CDR3 is TGTGCCAGCAGCCACACTAGCGGGGGATGTGAGCAGTTCTTC.

This clonotype has ten or more counts. This chain uses TRBV13 with TRBJ2-7; D assignment may be TRBD1 or TRBD2 (5 bases each). CDR1 PRHDT and CDR2 FYEKMQ come from the germline V gene (reference sequence). Trimming removed 6 bases from V and 1 base from J, with 16 bases in between. The CDR3 runs to 15 residues. The CDR3 DNA sequence: TGTGCCAGCAGTACTTGGGGGTACCCTTCCTACGAGCAGTACTTC. Encoded protein: CASSTWGYPSYEQYF.

This clonotype was observed at least ten times. V usage is TRBV3-1 and J usage is TRBJ2-7; D uncertain. Germline CDR1 is LGHDT and CDR2 is YNNKEL (reference sequence). The CDR3 consists of 13 residues. Trimming left V 3 bases short and J 7 bases short, with 13 bases between. The CDR3 region has the DNA TGTGCCAGCAGCCATCCGGTGGGTCTTGAGCAGTACTTC. This sequence encodes CASSHPVGLEQYF.

This clonotype was found many times. The chain recombines TRBV7-2 with TRBJ2-3; D is perhaps TRBD1 (6 bases). This CDR3 region has 16 residues. The germline CDR1 and CDR2 sequences are SGHTA and FQGNSA. V lost 5 bases to trimming and J lost 3 bases, with 18 bases between them. CDR3: CASSQLWEQGTDTQYF. DNA for the CDR3: TGTGCCAGCAGCCAACTATGGGAGCAGGGGACAGATACGCAGTATTTT. The variable domain in full, completed from reference TRBV7-2 and TRBJ2-3, reads GAGVSQSPSNKVTEKGKDVELRCDPISGHTALYWYRQSLGQGLEFLIYFQGNSAPDKSGLPSDRFSAERTGGSVSTLTIQRTQQEDSAVYLCASSQLWEQGTDTQYFGPGTRLTVL.

This clonotype was found a few times. The chain is built from TRBV19 and TRBJ2-3; D is perhaps TRBD1 (7 bases). The CDR3 has 17 amino acids. CDR1 is LNHDA, CDR2 SQIVND, per germline (reference sequence). V was pared by 6 bases and J by 1 base, with 20 bases between. The CDR3 nucleotides are TGTGCCAGTAGCATATTCGGGGCGGGGACAGGCACAGATACGCAGTATTTT. Translated, it gives CASSIFGAGTGTDTQYF. Using reference TRBV19 and TRBJ2-3 for the parts outside the CDR3, the full variable domain is DGGITQSPKYLFRKEGQNVTLSCEQNLNHDAMYWYRQDPGQGLRLIYYSQIVNDFQKGDIAEGYSVSREKKESFPLTVTSAQKNPTAFYLCASSIFGAGTGTDTQYFGPGTRLTVL.

The chain recombines TRBV3-1 with TRBJ2-7, with 10 bases identical to TRBD1. The CDR3 spans 17 residues. Unmatched junction bases numbered 18, after V lost 11 bases and J lost 2 bases. CDR1 LGHDT and CDR2 YNNKEL come from the germline V gene (reference sequence). The CDR3 region is CAFRETGGLDHTYEQYF. In nucleotides, the CDR3 is TGTGCCTTCAGGGAGACAGGGGGCCTAGATCATACCTACGAGCAGTACTTC.

This clonotype was observed many times. V usage is TRBV27 and J usage is TRBJ1-5; possibly TRBD1 for D (5 bases). Trimming stripped 2 bases from V and 0 bases from J, with 8 bases between. The CDR3 is 15 residues long. CDR1 and CDR2 (germline): MNHEY, SMNVEV (reference sequence). CDR3 in DNA: TGTGCCAGCAGTTTACAGGGCCTTAGCAATCAGCCCCAGCATTTT. Its protein is CASSLQGLSNQPQHF.

This clonotype was observed many times. The V and J genes are TRBV20-1 and TRBJ1-2; D is possibly TRBD1 (5 bases). This CDR3 is built from 14 residues. Per germline, CDR1 DFQATT and CDR2 SNEGSKA (reference sequence). The ends were cut back, 3 bases at V and 0 bases at J, with 11 bases in the middle. The chain's CDR3 is CSARIPGPNYGYTF. Here the CDR3 DNA reads TGCAGTGCTAGGATACCGGGACCTAACTATGGCTACACCTTC.